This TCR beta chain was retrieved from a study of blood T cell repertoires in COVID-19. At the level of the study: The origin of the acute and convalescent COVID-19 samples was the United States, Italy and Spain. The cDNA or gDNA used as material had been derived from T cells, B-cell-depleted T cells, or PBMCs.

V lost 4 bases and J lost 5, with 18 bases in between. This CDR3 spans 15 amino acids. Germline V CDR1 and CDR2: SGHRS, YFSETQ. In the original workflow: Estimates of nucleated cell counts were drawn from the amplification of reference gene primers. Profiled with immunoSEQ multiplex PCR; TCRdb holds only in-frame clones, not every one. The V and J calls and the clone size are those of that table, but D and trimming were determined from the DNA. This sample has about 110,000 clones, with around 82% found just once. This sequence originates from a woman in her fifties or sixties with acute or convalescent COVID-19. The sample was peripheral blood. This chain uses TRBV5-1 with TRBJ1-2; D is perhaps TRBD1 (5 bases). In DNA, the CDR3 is TGCGCCAGCAGCCCGGTGGTGGACACTTTTTATGGCTACACCTTC. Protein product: CASSPVVDTFYGYTF.